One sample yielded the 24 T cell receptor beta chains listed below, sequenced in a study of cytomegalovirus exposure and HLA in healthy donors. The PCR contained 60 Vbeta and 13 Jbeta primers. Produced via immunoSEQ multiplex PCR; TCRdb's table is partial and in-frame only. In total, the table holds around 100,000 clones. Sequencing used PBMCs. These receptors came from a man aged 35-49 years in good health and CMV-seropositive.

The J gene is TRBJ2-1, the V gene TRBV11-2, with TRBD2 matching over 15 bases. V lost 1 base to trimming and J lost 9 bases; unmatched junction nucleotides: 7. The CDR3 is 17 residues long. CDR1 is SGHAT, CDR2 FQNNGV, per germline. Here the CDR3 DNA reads TGTGCCAGCAGCTTAGGGACTAGCGGGAGGGTTGAGGGTGAGCAGTTCTTC. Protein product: CASSLGTSGRVEGEQFF. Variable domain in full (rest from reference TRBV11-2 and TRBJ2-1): EAGVAQSPRYKIIEKRQSVAFWCNPISGHATLYWYQQILGQGPKLLIQFQNNGVVDDSQLPKDRFSAERLKGVDSTLKIQPAKLEDSAVYLCASSLGTSGRVEGEQFFGPGTRLTVL.

The DNA for the CDR3 is TGTGCCAGCAGTGAAATTGGCAGGGGATATGGTCAGCCCCAGCATTTT. It encodes CASSEIGRGYGQPQHF. The chain recombines TRBV6-1 with TRBJ1-5; D may be TRBD1 (6 bases). The CDR3 has 16 residues. V dropped 2 bases and J dropped 6 bases, with 17 bases sitting between them. Germline values: CDR1 MNHNS, CDR2 SASEGT.

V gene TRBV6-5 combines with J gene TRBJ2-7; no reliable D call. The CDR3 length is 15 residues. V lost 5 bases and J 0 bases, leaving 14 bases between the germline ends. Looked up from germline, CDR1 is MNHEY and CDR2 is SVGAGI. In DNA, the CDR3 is TGTGCCAGCAGTCCCCGCGGTCCCAACTCCTACGAGCAGTACTTC. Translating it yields CASSPRGPNSYEQYF.

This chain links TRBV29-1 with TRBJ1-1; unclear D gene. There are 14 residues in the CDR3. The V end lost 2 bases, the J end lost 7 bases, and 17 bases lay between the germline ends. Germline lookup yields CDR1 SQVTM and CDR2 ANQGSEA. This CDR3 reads CSVETSFPYGEAFF. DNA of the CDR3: TGCAGCGTTGAAACCTCATTCCCCTATGGTGAAGCTTTCTTT.

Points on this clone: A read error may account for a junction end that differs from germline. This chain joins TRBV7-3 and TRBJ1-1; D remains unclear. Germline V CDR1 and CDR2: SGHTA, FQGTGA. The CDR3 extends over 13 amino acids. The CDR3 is CASSLTSNTEAFF. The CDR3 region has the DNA TGTGCCAGCAGCCTAACATCAAACACTGAAGCTTTCTTT.

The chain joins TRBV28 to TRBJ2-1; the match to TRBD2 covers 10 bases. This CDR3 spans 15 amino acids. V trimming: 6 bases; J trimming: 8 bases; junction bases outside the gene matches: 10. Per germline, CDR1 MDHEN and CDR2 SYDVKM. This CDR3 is CASRLASGSTYEQFF. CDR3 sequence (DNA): TGTGCCAGCAGACTTGCTAGCGGGAGTACTTATGAGCAGTTCTTC.

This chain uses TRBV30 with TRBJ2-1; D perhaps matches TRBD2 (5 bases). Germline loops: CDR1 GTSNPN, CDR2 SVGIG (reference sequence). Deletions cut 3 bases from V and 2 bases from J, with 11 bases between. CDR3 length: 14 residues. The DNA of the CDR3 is TGTGCCTGGAGGAGGGCTGGGGCCTACAATGAGCAGTTCTTC. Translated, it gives CAWRRAGAYNEQFF.

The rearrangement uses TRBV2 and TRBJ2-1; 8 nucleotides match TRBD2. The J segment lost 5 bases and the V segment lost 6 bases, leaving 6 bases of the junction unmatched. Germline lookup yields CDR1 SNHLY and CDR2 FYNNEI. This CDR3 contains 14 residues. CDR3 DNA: TGTGCCAGCAGCGGGGGACTAGAAGACAATGAGCAGTTCTTC. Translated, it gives CASSGGLEDNEQFF.

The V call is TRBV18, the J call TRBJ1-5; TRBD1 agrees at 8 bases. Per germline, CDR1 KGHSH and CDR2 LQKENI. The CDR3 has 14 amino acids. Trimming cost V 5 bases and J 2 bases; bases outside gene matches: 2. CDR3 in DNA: TGTGCCAGCTCAAAGGGACAGGGCAATCAGCCCCAGCATTTT. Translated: CASSKGQGNQPQHF.

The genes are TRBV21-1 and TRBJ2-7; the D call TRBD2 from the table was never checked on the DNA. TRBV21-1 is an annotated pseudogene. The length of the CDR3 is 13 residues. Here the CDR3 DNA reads TGTGCCAGCAGGTCTACTAGTTTGAGCGAGCAGTACTTC. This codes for CASRSTSLSEQYF.

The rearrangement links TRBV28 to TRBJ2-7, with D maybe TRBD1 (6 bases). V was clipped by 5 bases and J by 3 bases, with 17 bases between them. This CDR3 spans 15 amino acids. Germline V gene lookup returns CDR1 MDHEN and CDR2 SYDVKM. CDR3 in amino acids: CASSTLQGLGYEQYF. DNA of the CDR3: TGTGCCAGCAGTACCCTACAGGGTCTCGGCTACGAGCAGTACTTC.

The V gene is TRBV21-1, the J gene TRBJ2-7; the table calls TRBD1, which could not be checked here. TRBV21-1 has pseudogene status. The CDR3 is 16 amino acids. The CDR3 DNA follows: TGTGCCAGCAGCTCCCTGGGACAGAGAATGTTCTACGAGCAGTACTTC. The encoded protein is CASSSLGQRMFYEQYF.

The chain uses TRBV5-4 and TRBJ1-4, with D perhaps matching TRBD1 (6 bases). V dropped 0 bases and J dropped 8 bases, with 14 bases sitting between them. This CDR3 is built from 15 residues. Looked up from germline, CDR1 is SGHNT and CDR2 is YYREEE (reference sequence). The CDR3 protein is CASSLEGGGQEKLFF. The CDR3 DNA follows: TGTGCCAGCAGCTTGGAGGGCGGGGGGCAAGAAAAACTGTTTTTT.

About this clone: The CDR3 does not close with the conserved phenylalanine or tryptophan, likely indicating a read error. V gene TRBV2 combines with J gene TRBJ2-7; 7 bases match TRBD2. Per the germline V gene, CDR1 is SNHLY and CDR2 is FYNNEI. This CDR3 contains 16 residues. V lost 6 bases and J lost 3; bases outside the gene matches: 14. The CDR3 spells CASSPFGLAEYYEQYL. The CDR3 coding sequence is TGTGCCAGCAGCCCTTTTGGGCTAGCGGAGTACTACGAGCAGTACCTC.

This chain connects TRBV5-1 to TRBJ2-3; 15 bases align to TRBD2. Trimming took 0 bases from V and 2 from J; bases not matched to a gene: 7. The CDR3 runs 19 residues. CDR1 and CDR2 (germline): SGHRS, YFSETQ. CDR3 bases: TGCGCCAGCAGCTTGGTGGGACTAGCGGGAGGCCTTTTCACAGATACGCAGTATTTT. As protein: CASSLVGLAGGLFTDTQYF.

Here the CDR3 reads CASSPIRVAGNTIYF. The CDR3 nucleotides are TGTGCCAGCAGCCCGATCAGGGTGGCCGGAAACACCATATATTTT. The chain joins TRBV7-2 to TRBJ1-3; a possible D gene is TRBD1 (5 bases). The CDR3 length is 15 residues. The germline V gene has CDR1 SGHTA and CDR2 FQGNSA. V was shortened by 5 bases and J by 4 bases, with 15 bases between the two germline ends.

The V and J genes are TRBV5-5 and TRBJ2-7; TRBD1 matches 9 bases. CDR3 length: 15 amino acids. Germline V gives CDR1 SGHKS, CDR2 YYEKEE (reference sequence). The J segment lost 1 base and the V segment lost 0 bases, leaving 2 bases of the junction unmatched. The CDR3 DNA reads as TGTGCCAGCAGCTTGGAGACAGGGGGTTCCTACGAGCAGTACTTC. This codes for CASSLETGGSYEQYF.

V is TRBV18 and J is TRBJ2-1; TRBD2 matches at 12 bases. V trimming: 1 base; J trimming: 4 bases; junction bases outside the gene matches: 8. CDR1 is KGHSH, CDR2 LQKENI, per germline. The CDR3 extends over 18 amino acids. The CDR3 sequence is CASSPLPSGRAEYNEQFF. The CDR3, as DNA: TGTGCCAGCTCACCACTCCCTAGCGGGAGGGCAGAGTACAATGAGCAGTTCTTC. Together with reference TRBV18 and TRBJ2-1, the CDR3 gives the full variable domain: NAGVMQNPRHLVRRRGQEARLRCSPMKGHSHVYWYRQLPEEGLKFMVYLQKENIIDESGMPKERFSAEFPKEGPSILRIQQVVRGDSAAYFCASSPLPSGRAEYNEQFFGPGTRLTVL.

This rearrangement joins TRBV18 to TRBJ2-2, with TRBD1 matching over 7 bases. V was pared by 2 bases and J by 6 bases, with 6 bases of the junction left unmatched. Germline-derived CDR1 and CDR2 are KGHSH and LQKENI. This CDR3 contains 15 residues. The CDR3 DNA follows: TGTGCCAGCTCACCAAGGACAGGCATGGCCGGGGAGCTGTTTTTT. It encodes CASSPRTGMAGELFF.

The CDR3: CAWSEPEETQYF. For the CDR3, the DNA is TGTGCCTGGAGTGAGCCGGAAGAGACCCAGTACTTC. The chain combines TRBV30 with TRBJ2-5; D is uncertain. The CDR3 is 12 residues long. V was cut by 1 base and J by 3 bases, with 6 bases left in between. Germline CDR1 GTSNPN, CDR2 SVGIG (reference sequence).

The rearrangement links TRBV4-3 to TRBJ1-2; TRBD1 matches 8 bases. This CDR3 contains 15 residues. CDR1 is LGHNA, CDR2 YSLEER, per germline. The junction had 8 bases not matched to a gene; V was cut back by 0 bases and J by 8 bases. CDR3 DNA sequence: TGCGCCAGCAGCCAAGATTCAGGGGGCGGAGACGGCTACACCTTC. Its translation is CASSQDSGGGDGYTF.

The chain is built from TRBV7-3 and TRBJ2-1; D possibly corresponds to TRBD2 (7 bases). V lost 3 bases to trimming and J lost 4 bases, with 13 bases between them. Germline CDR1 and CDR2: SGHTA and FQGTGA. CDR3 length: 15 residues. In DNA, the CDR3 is TGTGCCAGCAGCTTCCGCAGGGGAGGGTACAATGAGCAGTTCTTC. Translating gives CASSFRRGGYNEQFF.

This CDR3 reads CASSPIRGGRAYEQYF. The CDR3 DNA reads as TGTGCCAGCAGTCCAATCAGAGGCGGGAGGGCCTACGAGCAGTACTTC. This rearrangement joins TRBV27 to TRBJ2-7, with 9 bases lining up with TRBD2. With 5 bases clipped from V and 2 bases from J, the junction kept 10 bases outside the gene matches. The germline gives CDR1 MNHEY, CDR2 SMNVEV (reference sequence). The CDR3 contains 16 residues.

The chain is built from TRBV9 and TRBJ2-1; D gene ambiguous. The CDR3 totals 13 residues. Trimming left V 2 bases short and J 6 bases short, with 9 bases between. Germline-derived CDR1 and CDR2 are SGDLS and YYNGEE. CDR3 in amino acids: CASSVLASNEQFF. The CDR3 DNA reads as TGTGCCAGCAGCGTTCTTGCTAGCAATGAGCAGTTCTTC.